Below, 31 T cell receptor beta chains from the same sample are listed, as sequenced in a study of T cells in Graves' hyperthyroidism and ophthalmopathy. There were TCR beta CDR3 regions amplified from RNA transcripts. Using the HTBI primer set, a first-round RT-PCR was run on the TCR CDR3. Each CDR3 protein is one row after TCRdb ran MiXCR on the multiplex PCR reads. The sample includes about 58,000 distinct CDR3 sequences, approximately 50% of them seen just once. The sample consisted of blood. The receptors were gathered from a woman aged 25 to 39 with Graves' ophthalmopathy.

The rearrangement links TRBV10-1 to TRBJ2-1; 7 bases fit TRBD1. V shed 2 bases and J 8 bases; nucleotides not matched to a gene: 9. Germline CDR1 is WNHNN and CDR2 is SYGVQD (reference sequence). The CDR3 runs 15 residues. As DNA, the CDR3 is TGCGCCAGCAGTGAGCAGTCGACAGGGTACGATGAGCAGTTCTTC. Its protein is CASSEQSTGYDEQFF.

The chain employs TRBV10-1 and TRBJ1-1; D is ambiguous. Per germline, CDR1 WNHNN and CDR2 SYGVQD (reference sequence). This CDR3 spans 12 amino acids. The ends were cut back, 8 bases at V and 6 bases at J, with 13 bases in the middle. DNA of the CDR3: TGCGCCAGCCCGGAATCCCAGGCTGAAGCTTTCTTT. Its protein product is CASPESQAEAFF.

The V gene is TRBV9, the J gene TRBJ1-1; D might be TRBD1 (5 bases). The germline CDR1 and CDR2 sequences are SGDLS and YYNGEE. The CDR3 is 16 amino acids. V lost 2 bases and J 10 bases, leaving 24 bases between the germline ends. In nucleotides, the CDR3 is TGTGCCAGCAGCGTGGGCGGGACTAGCGGTAAGGGTGGAGCTTTCTTT. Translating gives CASSVGGTSGKGGAFF.

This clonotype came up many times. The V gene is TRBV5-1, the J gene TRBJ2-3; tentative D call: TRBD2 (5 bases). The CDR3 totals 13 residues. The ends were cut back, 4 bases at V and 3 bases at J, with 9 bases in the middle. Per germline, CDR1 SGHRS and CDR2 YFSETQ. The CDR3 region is CASSLGLTDTQYF. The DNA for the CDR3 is TGCGCCAGCAGCCTCGGACTGACAGATACGCAGTATTTT. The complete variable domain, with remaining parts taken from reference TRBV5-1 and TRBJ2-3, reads KAGVTQTPRYLIKTRGQQVTLSCSPISGHRSVSWYQQTPGQGLQFLFEYFSETQRNKGNFPGRFSGRQFSNSRSEMNVSTLELGDSALYLCASSLGLTDTQYFGPGTRLTVL.

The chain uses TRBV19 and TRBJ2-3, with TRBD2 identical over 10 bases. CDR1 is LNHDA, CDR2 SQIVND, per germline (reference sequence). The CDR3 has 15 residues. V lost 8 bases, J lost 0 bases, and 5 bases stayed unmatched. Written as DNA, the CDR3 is TGTGCCAGTGCCGGGACTAGCGAGAGCACAGATACGCAGTATTTT. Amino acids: CASAGTSESTDTQYF.

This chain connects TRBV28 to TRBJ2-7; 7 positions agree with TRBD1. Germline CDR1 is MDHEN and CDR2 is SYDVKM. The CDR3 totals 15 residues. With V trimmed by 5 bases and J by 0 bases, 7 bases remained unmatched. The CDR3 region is CASSPLDRDSYEQYF. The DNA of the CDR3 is TGTGCCAGCAGTCCTCTAGACAGGGACTCCTACGAGCAGTACTTC.

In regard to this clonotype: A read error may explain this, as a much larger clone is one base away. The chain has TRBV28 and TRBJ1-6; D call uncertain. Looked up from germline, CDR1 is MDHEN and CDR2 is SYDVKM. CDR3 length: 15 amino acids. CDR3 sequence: CAGSPDSSYNSPLHF. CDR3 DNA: TGTGCCGGCAGTCCCGATAGCTCCTATAATTCACCCCTCCACTTT.

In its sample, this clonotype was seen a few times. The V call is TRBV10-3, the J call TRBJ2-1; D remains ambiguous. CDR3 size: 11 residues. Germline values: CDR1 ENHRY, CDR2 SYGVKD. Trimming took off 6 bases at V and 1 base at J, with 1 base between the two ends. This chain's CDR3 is CAIRSYNEQFF. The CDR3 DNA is TGTGCCATCAGATCCTACAATGAGCAGTTCTTC.

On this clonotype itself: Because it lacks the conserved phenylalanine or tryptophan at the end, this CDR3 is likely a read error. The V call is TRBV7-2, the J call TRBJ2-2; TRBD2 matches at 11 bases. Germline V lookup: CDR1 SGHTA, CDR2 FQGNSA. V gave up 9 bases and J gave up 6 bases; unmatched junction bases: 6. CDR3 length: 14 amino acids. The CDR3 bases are TGTGCCAGTCGCCTAGCGGGAGGACCCGGGGAGCTGTTTTAT. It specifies CASRLAGGPGELFY.

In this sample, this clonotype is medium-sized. The DNA for the CDR3 is TGCAGCGTTGTACTGCAGGAGTCTGGGGCCAACGTCCTGACTTTC. Translating it yields CSVVLQESGANVLTF. The genes are TRBV29-1 and TRBJ2-6; no definite D call. Germline CDR1 and CDR2: SQVTM and ANQGSEA. There are 15 residues in the CDR3. Trimming removed 4 bases from V and 1 base from J, with 11 bases in between.

In DNA, the CDR3 is TGTGCCAGCAGTTCCCCTTCGAACACTGAAGCTTTCTTT. Amino acid sequence: CASSSPSNTEAFF. The chain employs TRBV28 and TRBJ1-1; no reliable D call. V lost 4 bases and J 1 base, leaving 7 bases between the germline ends. This CDR3 spans 13 amino acids. Per germline, CDR1 MDHEN and CDR2 SYDVKM.

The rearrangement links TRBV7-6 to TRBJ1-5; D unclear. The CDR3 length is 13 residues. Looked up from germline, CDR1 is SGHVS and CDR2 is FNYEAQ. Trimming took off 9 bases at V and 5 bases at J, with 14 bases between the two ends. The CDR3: CASSKWAHQPQHF. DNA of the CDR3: TGTGCCAGTAGTAAGTGGGCTCATCAGCCCCAGCATTTT.

CDR3 DNA sequence: TGTGCCACCAGTGATTTTCGGACTAGCGGGAGTTACAATGAGCAGTTCTTC. It specifies CATSDFRTSGSYNEQFF. The gene calls are TRBV24-1 and TRBJ2-1, with 13 nucleotides matching TRBD2. Trimming took 1 base from V and 4 from J; bases not matched to a gene: 3. Germline values: CDR1 KGHDR, CDR2 SFDVKD. This CDR3 is 17 amino acids long.

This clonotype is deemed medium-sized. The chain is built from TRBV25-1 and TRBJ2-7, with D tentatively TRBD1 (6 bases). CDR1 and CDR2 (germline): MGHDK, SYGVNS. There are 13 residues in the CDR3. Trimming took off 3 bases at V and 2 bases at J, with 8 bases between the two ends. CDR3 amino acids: CASSDHRAYEQYF. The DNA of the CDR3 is TGTGCCAGCAGTGACCACAGGGCCTACGAGCAGTACTTC.

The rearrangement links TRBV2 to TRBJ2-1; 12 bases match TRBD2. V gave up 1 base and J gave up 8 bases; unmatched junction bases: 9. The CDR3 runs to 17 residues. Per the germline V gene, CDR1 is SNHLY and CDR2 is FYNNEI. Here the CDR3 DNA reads TGTGCCAGCAGTGAAGGGCTAGCGGGAGGGATATGGGATGAGCAGTTCTTC. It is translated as CASSEGLAGGIWDEQFF.

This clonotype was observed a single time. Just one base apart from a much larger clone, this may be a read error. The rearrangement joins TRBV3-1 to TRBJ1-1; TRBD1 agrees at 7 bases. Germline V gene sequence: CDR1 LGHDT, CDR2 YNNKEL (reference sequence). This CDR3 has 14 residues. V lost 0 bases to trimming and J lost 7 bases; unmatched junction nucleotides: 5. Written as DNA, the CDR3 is TGTGCCAGCAGCCAAGATCGGGGACAGCTTGAAGCTTTCTTT. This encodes CASSQDRGQLEAFF.

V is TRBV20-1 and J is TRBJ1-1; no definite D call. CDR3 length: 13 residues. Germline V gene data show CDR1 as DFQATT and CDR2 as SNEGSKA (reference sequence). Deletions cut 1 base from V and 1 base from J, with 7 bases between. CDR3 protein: CSARAEGNTEAFF. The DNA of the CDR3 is TGCAGTGCTAGAGCCGAGGGGAACACTGAAGCTTTCTTT.

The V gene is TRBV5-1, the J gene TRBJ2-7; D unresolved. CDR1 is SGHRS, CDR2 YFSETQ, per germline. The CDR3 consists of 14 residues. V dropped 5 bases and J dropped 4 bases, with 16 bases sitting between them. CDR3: CASRSGTNSYEQYF. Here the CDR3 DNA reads TGCGCCAGCAGGTCAGGTACGAACTCTTACGAGCAGTACTTC.

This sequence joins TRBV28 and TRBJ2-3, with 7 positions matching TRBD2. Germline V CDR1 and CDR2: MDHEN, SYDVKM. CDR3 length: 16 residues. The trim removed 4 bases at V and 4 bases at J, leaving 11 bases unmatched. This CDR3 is CASSSRSGIVADTQYF. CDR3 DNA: TGTGCCAGCAGTTCTCGAAGCGGGATAGTTGCAGATACGCAGTATTTT.

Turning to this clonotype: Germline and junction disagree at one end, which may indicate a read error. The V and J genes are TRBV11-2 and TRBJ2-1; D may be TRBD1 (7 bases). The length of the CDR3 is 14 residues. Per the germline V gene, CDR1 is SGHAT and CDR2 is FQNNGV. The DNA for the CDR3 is TGTGGCAGCAGCTTAGCACTCAGGGGGACTGAAGCTTTCTTC. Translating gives CGSSLALRGTEAFF.

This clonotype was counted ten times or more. The CDR3 sequence is CASSLYPGQGKAETQYF. DNA for the CDR3: TGTGCCAGCAGTCTATATCCAGGACAGGGGAAAGCGGAGACCCAGTACTTC. The chain combines TRBV28 with TRBJ2-5, with 9 bases aligning to TRBD1. The V gene end was trimmed by 5 bases and the J gene end by 5 bases; junction bases not matched to a gene: 15. CDR3 size: 17 residues. CDR1 and CDR2 (germline): MDHEN, SYDVKM.

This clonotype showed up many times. CDR3 DNA: TGTGCCAGCCGGCCCCCCCTGGACAGGAGAAACATTCAGTACTTC. As protein: CASRPPLDRRNIQYF. The rearrangement links TRBV6-6 to TRBJ2-4; 7 bases agree with TRBD1. Germline V lookup: CDR1 MNHNY, CDR2 SVGAGI (reference sequence). The length of the CDR3 is 15 residues. J was trimmed by 6 bases and V by 8 bases; bases with no gene match: 13.

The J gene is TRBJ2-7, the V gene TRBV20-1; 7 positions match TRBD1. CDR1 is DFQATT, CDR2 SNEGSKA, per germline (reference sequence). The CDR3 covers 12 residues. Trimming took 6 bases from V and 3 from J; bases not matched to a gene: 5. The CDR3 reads CSARQGNYEQYF. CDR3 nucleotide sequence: TGCAGTGCGCGACAGGGAAACTACGAGCAGTACTTC.

Here the CDR3 DNA reads TGTGCCAGCAGCTTATTGCAAGAGACCCAGTACTTC. It encodes CASSLLQETQYF. The chain is built from TRBV7-2 and TRBJ2-5, with D hard to call. With 2 bases removed from V and 2 bases from J, the gap between germline ends came to 3 bases. CDR1 SGHTA and CDR2 FQGNSA come from the germline V gene. This CDR3 contains 12 residues.

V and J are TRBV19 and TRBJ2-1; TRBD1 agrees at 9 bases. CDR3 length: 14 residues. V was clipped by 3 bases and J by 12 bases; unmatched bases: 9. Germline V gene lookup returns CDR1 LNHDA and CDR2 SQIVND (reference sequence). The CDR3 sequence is CASSMVTGGLTQFF. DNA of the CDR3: TGTGCCAGTAGTATGGTGACAGGGGGATTGACGCAGTTCTTC.

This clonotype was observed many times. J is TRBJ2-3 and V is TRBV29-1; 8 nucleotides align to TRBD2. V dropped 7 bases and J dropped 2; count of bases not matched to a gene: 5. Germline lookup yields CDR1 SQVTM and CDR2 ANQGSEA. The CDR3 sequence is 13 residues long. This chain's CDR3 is CSARGGLTDTQYF. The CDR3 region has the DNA TGCAGCGCCCGGGGGGGACTCACAGATACGCAGTATTTT.

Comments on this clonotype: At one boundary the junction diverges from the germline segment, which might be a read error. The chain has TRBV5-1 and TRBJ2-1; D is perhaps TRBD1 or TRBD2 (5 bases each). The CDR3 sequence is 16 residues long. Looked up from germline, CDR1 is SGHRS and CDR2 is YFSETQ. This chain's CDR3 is CASRSGTGRTYYEQLF. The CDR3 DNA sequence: TGCGCCAGCAGATCCGGGACGGGTCGAACGTACTATGAGCAGCTCTTC.

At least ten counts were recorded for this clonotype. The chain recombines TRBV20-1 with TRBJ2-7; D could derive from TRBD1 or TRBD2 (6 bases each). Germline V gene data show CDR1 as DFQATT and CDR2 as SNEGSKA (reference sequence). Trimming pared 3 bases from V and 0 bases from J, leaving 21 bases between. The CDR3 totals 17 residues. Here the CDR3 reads CSASGPGAISSSYEQYF. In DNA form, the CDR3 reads TGCAGTGCTAGTGGTCCGGGGGCAATTTCGAGCTCCTACGAGCAGTACTTC.

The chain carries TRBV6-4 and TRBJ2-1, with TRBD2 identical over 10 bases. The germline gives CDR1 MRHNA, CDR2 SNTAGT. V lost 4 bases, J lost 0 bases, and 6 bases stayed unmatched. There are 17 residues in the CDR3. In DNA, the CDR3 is TGTGCCAGCAGTGGGACTAGCGGTTCAAGCTCCTACAATGAGCAGTTCTTC. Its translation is CASSGTSGSSSYNEQFF.

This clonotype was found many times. CDR3 coding DNA: TGTGCCAGCAGTCCCATAGCGGGAGTCGCCAATGAGCAGTTCTTC. Translating it yields CASSPIAGVANEQFF. The chain joins TRBV6-1 to TRBJ2-1; 9 bases are a match to TRBD2. Germline V gene lookup returns CDR1 MNHNS and CDR2 SASEGT. V was pared by 5 bases and J by 6 bases, with 8 bases of the junction left unmatched. This CDR3 contains 15 residues.

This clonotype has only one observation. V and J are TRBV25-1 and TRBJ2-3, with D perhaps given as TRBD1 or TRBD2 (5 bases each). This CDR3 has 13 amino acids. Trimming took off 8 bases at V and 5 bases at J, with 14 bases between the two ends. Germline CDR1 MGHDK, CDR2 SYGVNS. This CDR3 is CASLFRGIDTQYF. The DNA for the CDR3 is TGTGCCAGCCTATTCCGGGGCATAGATACGCAGTATTTT.